The present T cell receptor beta chain was sequenced within a study of CD4 T cell repertoires in COVID-19. Assay: immunoSEQ multiplex PCR; the TCRdb copy retains only in-frame clones and omits some. The data hold about 24,000 clones, with over 85% observed a single time. The CDR3 totals 16 residues. Germline V gene sequence: CDR1 MNHNY, CDR2 SVGAGI (reference sequence). Trimming shortened V by 5 bases and J by 0 bases, and 13 bases separated the two germline ends. Note on this clone: Its matching antigen is unknown.

The memory T cells were sequenced right after ex vivo isolation, without culture. Study results and caveats: Some SARS-CoV-2 clonotypes, between about 6.5 and 25%, recurred in SARS-CoV and/or HKU1 cultures.

The source of this sequence is a human donor who had COVID-19. The chain uses TRBV6-6 and TRBJ1-4; a weak D match, TRBD1 (5 bases). The material sequenced was circulating follicular helper CD4+ T cells (cTfh) from blood, taken before the COVID-19 pandemic. The CDR3 here is CASSPGLAPTNEKLFF. CDR3 coding DNA: TGTGCCAGCAGTCCAGGGTTGGCTCCAACTAATGAAAAACTGTTTTTT.